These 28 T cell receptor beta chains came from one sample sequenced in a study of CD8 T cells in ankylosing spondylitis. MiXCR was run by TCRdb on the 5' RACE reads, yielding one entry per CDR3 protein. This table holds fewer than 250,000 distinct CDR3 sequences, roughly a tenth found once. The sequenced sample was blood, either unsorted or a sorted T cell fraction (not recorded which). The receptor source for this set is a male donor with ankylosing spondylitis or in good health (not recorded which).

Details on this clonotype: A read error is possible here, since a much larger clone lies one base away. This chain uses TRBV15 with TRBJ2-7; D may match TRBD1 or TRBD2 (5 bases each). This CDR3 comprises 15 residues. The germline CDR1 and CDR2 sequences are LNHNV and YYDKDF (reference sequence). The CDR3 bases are TGTGACACCAGCAGAGATCCGGGACGGAAGATCGAGCAGTACTTC. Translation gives CDTSRDPGRKIEQYF.

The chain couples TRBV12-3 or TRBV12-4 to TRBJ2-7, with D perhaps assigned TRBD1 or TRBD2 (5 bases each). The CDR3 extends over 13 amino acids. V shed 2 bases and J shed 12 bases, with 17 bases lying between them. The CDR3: CASSLSGTPVVYF. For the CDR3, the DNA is TGTGCCAGCAGTTTATCGGGGACCCCCGTCGTGTACTTC.

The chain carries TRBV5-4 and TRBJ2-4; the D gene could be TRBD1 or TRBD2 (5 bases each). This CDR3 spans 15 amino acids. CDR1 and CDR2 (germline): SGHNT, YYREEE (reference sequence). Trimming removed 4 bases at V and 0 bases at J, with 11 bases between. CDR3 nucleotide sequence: TGTGCCAGCAGCCCTGGGGGTGTAGCCAAAAACATTCAGTACTTC. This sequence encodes CASSPGGVAKNIQYF.

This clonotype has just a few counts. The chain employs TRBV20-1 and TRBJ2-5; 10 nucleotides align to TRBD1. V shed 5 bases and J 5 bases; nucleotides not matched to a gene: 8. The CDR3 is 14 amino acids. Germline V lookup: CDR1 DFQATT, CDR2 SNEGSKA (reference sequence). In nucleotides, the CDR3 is TGCAGTGCTTTTCCGGGACAGGGGAGGGAGACCCAGTACTTC. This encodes CSAFPGQGRETQYF.

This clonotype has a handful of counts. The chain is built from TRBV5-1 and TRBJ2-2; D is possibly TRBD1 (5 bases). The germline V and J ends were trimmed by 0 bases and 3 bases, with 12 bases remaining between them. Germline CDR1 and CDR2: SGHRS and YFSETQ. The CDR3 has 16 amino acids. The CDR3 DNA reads TGCGCCAGCAGCTTGGGGCAGGGTTCCTACACCGGGGAGCTGTTTTTT. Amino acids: CASSLGQGSYTGELFF.

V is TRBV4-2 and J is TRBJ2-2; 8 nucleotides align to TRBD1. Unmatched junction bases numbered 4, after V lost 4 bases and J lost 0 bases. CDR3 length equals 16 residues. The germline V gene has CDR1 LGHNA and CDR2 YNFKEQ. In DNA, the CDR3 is TGTGCCAGCAGCCTTCGGACAGGGCCGAACACCGGGGAGCTGTTTTTT. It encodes CASSLRTGPNTGELFF.

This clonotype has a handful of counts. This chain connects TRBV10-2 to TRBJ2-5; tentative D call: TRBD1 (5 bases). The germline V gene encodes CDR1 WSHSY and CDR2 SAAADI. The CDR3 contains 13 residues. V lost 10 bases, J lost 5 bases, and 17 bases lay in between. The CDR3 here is CATKIDSAETQYF. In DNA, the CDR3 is TGCGCCACCAAAATAGACAGCGCGGAGACCCAGTACTTC.

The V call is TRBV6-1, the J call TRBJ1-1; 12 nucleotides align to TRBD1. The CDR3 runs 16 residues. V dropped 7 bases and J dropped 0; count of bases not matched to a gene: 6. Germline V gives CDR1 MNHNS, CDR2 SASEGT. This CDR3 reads CASTRGQGALNTEAFF. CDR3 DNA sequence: TGTGCCAGCACGAGGGGACAGGGGGCGTTGAACACTGAAGCTTTCTTT.

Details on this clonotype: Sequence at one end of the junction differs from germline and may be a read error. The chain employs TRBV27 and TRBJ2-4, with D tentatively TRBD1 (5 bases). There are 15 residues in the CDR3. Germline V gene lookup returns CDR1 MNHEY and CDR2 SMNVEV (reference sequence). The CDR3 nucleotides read TGTGCCAACAGTTTAAGGGGCGTTGCCAAAAACATTCAGTACTTC. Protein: CANSLRGVAKNIQYF.

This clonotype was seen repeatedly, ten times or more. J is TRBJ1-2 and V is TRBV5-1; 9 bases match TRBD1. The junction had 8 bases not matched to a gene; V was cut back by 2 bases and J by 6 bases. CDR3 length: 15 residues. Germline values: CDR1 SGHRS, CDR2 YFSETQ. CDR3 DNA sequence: TGCGCCAGCAGCTTTACCCTAACAGGGGGCCATGGCTACACCTTC. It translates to CASSFTLTGGHGYTF.

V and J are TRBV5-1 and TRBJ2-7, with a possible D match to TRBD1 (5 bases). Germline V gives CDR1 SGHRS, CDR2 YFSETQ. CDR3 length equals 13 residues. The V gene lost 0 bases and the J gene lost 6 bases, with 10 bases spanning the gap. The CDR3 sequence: CASSLEARGEQYF. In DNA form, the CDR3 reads TGCGCCAGCAGCTTGGAGGCTAGGGGCGAGCAGTACTTC.

Here the CDR3 reads CASSVTGGTYEQYF. Here the CDR3 DNA reads TGTGCCAGCAGCGTCACAGGGGGTACCTACGAGCAGTACTTC. This chain uses TRBV9 with TRBJ2-7, with 8 bases fitting TRBD1. The germline gives CDR1 SGDLS, CDR2 YYNGEE. V trimming: 2 bases; J trimming: 2 bases; junction bases outside the gene matches: 3. The CDR3 sequence is 14 residues long.

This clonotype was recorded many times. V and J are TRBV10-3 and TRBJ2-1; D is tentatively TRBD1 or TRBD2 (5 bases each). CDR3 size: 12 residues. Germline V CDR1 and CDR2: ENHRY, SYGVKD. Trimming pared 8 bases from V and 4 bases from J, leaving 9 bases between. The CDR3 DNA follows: TGTGCCATCGGGGGAGATTACAATGAGCAGTTCTTC. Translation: CAIGGDYNEQFF.

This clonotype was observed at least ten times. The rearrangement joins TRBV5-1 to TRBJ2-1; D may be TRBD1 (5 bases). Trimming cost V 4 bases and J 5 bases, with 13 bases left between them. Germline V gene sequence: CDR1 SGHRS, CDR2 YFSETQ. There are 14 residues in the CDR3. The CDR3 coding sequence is TGCGCCAGCAGCGTTGGGGCCCGGGACAATGAGCAGTTCTTC. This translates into CASSVGARDNEQFF.

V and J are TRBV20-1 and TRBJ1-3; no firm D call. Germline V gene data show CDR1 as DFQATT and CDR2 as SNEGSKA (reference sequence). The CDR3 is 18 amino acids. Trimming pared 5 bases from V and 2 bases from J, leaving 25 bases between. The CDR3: CSALKRPLRAGTGNTIYF. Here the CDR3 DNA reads TGCAGTGCTCTAAAAAGGCCCTTAAGGGCAGGCACTGGAAACACCATATATTTT.

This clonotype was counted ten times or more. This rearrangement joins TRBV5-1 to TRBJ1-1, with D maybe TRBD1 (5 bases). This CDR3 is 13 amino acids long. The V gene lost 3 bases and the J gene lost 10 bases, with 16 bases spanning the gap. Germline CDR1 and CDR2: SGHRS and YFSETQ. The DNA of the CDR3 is TGCGCCAGCAGCTACGGGGACGGCCAAGGAGCTTTCTTT. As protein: CASSYGDGQGAFF.

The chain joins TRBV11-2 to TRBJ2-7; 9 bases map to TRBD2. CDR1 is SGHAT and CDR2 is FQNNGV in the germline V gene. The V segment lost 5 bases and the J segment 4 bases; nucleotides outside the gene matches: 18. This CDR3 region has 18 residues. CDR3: CASSASTSGAYRRYEQYF. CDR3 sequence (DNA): TGTGCCAGCAGCGCGTCGACTAGCGGTGCCTACCGAAGGTACGAGCAGTACTTC.

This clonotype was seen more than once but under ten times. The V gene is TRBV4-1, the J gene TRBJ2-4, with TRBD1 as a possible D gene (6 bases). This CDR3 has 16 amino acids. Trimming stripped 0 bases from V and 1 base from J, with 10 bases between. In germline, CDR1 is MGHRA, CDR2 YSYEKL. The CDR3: CASSQEQGLAKNIQYF. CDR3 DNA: TGCGCCAGCAGCCAAGAACAGGGTCTTGCCAAAAACATTCAGTACTTC.

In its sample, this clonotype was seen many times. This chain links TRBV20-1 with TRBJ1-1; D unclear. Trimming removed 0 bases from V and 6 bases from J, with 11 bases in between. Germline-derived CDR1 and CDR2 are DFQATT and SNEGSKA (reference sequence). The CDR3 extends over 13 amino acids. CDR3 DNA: TGCAGTGCTAGAGATCCCAACTCGGCTGAAGCTTTCTTT. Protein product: CSARDPNSAEAFF.

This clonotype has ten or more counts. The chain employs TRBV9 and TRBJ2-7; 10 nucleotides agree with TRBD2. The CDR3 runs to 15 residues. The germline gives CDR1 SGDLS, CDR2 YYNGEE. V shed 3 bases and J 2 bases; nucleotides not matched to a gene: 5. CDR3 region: CASSAFSGRAYEQYF. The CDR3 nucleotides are TGTGCCAGCAGCGCCTTCAGCGGGAGGGCCTACGAGCAGTACTTC.

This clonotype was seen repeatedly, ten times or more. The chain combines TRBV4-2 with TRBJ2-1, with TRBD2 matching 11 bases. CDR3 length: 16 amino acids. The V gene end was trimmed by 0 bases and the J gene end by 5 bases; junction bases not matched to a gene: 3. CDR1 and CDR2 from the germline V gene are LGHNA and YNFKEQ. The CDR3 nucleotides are TGTGCCAGCAGCCAAGAAAAACTAGCGGGGGACAATGAGCAGTTCTTC. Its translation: CASSQEKLAGDNEQFF.

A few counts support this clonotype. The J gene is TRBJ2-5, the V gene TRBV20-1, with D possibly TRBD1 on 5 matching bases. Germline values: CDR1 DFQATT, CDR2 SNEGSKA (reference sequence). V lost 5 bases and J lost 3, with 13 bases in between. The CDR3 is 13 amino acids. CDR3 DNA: TGCAGTGCTCAGGCGGCAGGGAAAGAGACCCAGTACTTC. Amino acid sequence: CSAQAAGKETQYF.

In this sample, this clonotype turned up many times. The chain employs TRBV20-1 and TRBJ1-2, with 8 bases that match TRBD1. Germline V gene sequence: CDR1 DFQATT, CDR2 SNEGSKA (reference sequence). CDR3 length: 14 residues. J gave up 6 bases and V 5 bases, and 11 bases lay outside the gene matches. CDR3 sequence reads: CSAGPGRGQNGYTF. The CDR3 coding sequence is TGCAGTGCTGGGCCGGGCAGGGGGCAGAATGGCTACACCTTC.

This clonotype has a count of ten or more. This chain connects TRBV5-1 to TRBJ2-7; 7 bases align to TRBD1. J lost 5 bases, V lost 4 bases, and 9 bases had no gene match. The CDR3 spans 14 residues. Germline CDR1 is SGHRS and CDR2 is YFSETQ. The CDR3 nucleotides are TGCGCCAGCAGCACCGGGACAGTAGGTCACGAGCAGTACTTC. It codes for CASSTGTVGHEQYF.

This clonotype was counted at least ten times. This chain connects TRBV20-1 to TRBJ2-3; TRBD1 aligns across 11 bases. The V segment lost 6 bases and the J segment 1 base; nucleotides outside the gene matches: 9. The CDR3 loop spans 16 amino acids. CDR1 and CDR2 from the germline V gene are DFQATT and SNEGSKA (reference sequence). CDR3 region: CSATGQGERGTDTQYF. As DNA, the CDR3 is TGCAGTGCCACGGGACAGGGGGAAAGGGGCACAGATACGCAGTATTTT.

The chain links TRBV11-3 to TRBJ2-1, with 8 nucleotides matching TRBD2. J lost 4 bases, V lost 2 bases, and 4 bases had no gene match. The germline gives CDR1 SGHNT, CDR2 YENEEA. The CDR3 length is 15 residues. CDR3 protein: CASSLLASGYNEQFF. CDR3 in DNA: TGTGCCAGCAGCTTACTTGCTAGCGGGTACAATGAGCAGTTCTTC.

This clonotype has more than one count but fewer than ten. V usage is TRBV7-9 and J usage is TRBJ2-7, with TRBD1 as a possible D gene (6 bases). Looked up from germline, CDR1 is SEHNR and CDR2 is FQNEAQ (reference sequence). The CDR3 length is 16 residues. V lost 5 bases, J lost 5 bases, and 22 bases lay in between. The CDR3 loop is CASSRGVQGTGHEQYF. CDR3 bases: TGTGCCAGCAGCCGAGGTGTCCAGGGGACGGGGCACGAGCAGTACTTC.

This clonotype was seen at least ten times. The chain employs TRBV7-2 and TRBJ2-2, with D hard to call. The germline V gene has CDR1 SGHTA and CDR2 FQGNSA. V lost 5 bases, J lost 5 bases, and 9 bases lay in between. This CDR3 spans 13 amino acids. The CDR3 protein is CASSTYWTGELFF. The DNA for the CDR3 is TGTGCCAGCAGCACCTACTGGACCGGGGAGCTGTTTTTT.